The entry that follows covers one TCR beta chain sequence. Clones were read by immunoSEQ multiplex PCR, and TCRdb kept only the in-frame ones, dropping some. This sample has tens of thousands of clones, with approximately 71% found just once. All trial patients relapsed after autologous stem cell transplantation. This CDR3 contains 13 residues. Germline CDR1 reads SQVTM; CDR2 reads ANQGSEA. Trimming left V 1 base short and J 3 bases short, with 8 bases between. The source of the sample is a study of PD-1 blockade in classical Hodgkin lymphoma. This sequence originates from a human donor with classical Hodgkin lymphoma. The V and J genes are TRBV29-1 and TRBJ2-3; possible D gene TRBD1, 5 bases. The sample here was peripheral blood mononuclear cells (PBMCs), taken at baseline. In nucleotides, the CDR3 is TGCAGCGTTGAAGGTCAGGGTACAGATACGCAGTATTTT. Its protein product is CSVEGQGTDTQYF.